This is a list of T cell receptor beta chains from one sample in a study of breast tumors, draining lymph nodes, adjacent tissues. Via MiXCR, TCRdb re-called the multiplex PCR reads, giving one row per CDR3 protein. The data hold some 65,000 distinct CDR3 sequences, with less than 45% observed a single time. The material sequenced was breast tumor tissue. The receptors were sampled from a female donor with breast cancer. Some clones in this sample may be carry-over from other donors' samples. The conserved cysteine and the conserved F or W are not part of the CDR3 here.

TRBV12-3/TRBV12-4 ASSLVFARANYGYT
TRBV9 ASSAHPRDSSGNTIY
TRBV20-1 SGTGNTDTQY
TRBV6-2/TRBV6-3 ASSYLGNEQF
TRBV12-3/TRBV12-4 ASTNPGTLTDTQY
TRBV15 ATRHRGAYEQY
TRBV5-5 ASSWDRGGTLAKNIQY
TRBV9 ASSKGRGKSALH
TRBV20-1 SPMGEAYNEQF
TRBV19 ASSASWASYGYT
TRBV12-3/TRBV12-4 ASSFQGVAGELF
TRBV20-1 SARGVHSPLH
TRBV12-3/TRBV12-4 ASANDRVNEQY
TRBV6-2/TRBV6-3 ASSHSGGLGYT
TRBV2 ASSGARPTGEQF
TRBV2 ASSGGTGADRRSGNTIY
TRBV19 ASSPNPGTENQETQS
TRBV7-2 ASRRSGGLF
TRBV12-3/TRBV12-4 ASSATGAEKLF
TRBV9 ASSAREARGNSPLH
TRBV20-1 SAYTDRGTEAF
TRBV2 ATLPGQGLDTQY
TRBV20-1 SARDQGRSEQETQY
TRBV29-1 SVDGTSGSTDTQY
TRBV6-4 ASSEQGRSYNEQF
TRBV7-8 ASSRWETQY
TRBV4-2 ASSQAEWSYNEQF
TRBV10-3 AIREGKGKHHTTAA
TRBV9 ASSGGQGGEEQY
TRBV29-1 SVEGFGGQALNYGYT
TRBV12-3/TRBV12-4 ASSQGPNQPQH
TRBV7-9 ASSPVAYTDTQY
TRBV24-1 ATSASPRDRVFGANVLT
TRBV20-1 SARGGNEQS
TRBV7-2 ASSPWVLRTGEQVTGAEQY
TRBV20-1 STVAGGLSPTYNEQF
TRBV6-6 ASSLASRVGSSGANVLT
TRBV5-6 ASSLLGENTGELF
TRBV10-3 ATRQGNEQF
TRBV2 ASRLRETQY
TRBV6-5 ASSTRQGYRYT
TRBV7-2 ASSLSGVFRVDTQY